Included here is one T cell receptor (beta chain) sequence, with context. The protocol was immunoSEQ multiplex PCR, while the TCRdb copy is restricted to in-frame clones and leaves out a portion. The sample lists approximately 75,000 clones, roughly 80% occurring once. V was shortened by 4 bases and J by 4 bases, with 7 bases between the two germline ends. Germline V gives CDR1 SNHLY, CDR2 FYNNEI. The CDR3 sequence is 12 residues long. This specimen belongs to a study of CD4 T cell repertoires in COVID-19. The source material was CD4+ T cells from peripheral blood, sampled after recovery from COVID-19. This TCR was sampled from a human donor who had COVID-19. The chain uses TRBV2 and TRBJ1-2; the D gene is possibly TRBD1 (5 bases). The CDR3 spells CASSAGPYGYTF. CDR3 coding DNA: TGTGCCAGCAGTGCGGGACCCTATGGCTACACCTTC. The whole variable domain, filled in from reference TRBV2 and TRBJ1-2, reads EPEVTQTPSHQVTQMGQEVILRCVPISNHLYFYWYRQILGQKVEFLVSFYNNEISEKSEIFDDQFSVERPDGSNFTLKIRSTKLEDSAMYFCASSAGPYGYTFGSGTRLTVV.